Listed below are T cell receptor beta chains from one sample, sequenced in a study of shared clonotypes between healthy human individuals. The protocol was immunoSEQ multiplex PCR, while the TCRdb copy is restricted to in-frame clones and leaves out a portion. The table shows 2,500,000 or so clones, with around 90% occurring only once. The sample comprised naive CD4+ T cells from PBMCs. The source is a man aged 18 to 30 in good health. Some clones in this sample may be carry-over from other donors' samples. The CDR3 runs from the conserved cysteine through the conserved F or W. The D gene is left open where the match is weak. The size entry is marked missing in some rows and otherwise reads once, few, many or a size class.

TGTGCCAGCAGTGAAGCAGTACAGCCCCAGCATTTT | CASSEAVQPQHF | TRBV2 | - | - | TRBJ1-5
TGTGTCAGGGGGTACCCCCAAGAGACCCAGTACTTC | CVRGYPQETQYF | TRBV6-4 | - | TRBD1 | TRBJ2-5
TGTGCCAGTAGTATCGGTCAGTATAGCAATCAGCCCCAGCATTTT | CASSIGQYSNQPQHF | TRBV19 | - | - | TRBJ1-5
TGTGCCAGCTCACGCAGTAGTGGGACTTTGGAGACCCAGTACTTC | CASSRSSGTLETQYF | TRBV18 | - | - | TRBJ2-5
TGCGCCAGCAGCTCCCTCGGAGCGGGAGGCGACGAGCAGTACTTC | CASSSLGAGGDEQYF | TRBV5-1 | - | TRBD2 | TRBJ2-7
TGTGCCAGCAGTTCGACAGTCTATGGCTACACCTTC | CASSSTVYGYTF | TRBV27 | - | - | TRBJ1-2
TGTGCCAGCAGTCGTACGGACAGGATCGCCAAAAACATTCAGTACTTC | CASSRTDRIAKNIQYF | TRBV27 | - | TRBD1 | TRBJ2-4
TGTGCCAGCAGTAATGGTGGGACTAGCGCAGATACGCAGTATTTT | CASSNGGTSADTQYF | TRBV28 | - | TRBD2 | TRBJ2-3
TGCGCCAGCAGCTTGCAGGCGGAGGTGACCCAGTACTTC | CASSLQAEVTQYF | TRBV5-1 | - | - | TRBJ2-5
TGTGCCAGCAGCCCCCCCTGGCGGGAGGACTACAATGAGCAGTTCTTC | CASSPPWREDYNEQFF | TRBV4-2 | once | TRBD2 | TRBJ2-1
TGTGCCAGCAGTGTGAGGGAGTCCTTCTCCTACGAGCAGTACTTC | CASSVRESFSYEQYF | TRBV2 | - | - | TRBJ2-7
TGTGCCAGCAGCCCCCGGCAAGATACGCAGTATTTT | CASSPRQDTQYF | TRBV9 | - | - | TRBJ2-3
TGTGCCAGCAGAGGACCTGGCGATTCACCCCTCCACTTT | CASRGPGDSPLHF | TRBV28 | - | - | TRBJ1-6
TGTGCCAGCAGCATAGAATTACTAGCGGGAGGGGACACCGGGGAGCTGTTTTTT | CASSIELLAGGDTGELFF | TRBV21-1 | - | - | TRBJ2-2
TGTGCCAGCAGTGGTTACAATGGCTACACCTTC | CASSGYNGYTF | TRBV2 | - | - | TRBJ1-2
TGTGCCAGCAGTCTGGGGGGGGAAGCTTTCTTT | CASSLGGEAFF | TRBV28 | - | - | TRBJ1-1
TGTGCCAGCAGTTTAAGGGGACAGGGTATGGGCTACACCTTC | CASSLRGQGMGYTF | TRBV28 | - | TRBD1 | TRBJ1-2
TGTGCCAGCATTCTGGGGGCGTTCAGCACCGGGGAGCTGTTTTTT | CASILGAFSTGELFF | TRBV28 | - | - | TRBJ2-2
TGTGCCAGCTCACCACCGGGCGGGGGTACCTACAATGAGCAGTTCTTC | CASSPPGGGTYNEQFF | TRBV18 | - | TRBD2 | TRBJ2-1
TGTGCCAGCAGCCCCAGAGCCCCCTACGAGCAGTACTTC | CASSPRAPYEQYF | TRBV28 | - | - | TRBJ2-7
TGTGCCAGCAGCCGAAGGAGGGAAATGAACACTGAAGCTTTCTTT | CASSRRREMNTEAFF | TRBV5-4 | - | - | TRBJ1-1
TGTGCCAGCAGCTCCGACAGGGCCTCCTACAATGAGCAGTTCTTC | CASSSDRASYNEQFF | TRBV7-2 | - | TRBD1 | TRBJ2-1
TGCGCCAGCAGCCACGGACCTGGGGAAGAGACCCAGTACTTC | CASSHGPGEETQYF | TRBV5-1 | once | - | TRBJ2-5
TGCAGCGTTGCCACAGGGGATGGCTATGGCTACACCTTC | CSVATGDGYGYTF | TRBV29-1 | - | TRBD1 | TRBJ1-2
TGTGCCAGCTCACCGTCGGGACAGGGCTCTGAAAAACTGTTTTTT | CASSPSGQGSEKLFF | TRBV18 | - | TRBD1 | TRBJ1-4
TGTGCCAGCAGTGCCCGACTAGAAGAGCAGTACTTC | CASSARLEEQYF | TRBV28 | - | - | TRBJ2-7
TGTGCCAGCAGCGTACAGCCCCCGAGGGAGCGGGAGAGGAGAAATAATGAGCAGTTCTTC | CASSVQPPRERERRNNEQFF | TRBV9 | - | TRBD2 | TRBJ2-1
TGTGCCAGCAGTTACGCTCTCGGGTCGTGGGACACCATATATTTT | CASSYALGSWDTIYF | TRBV6-5 | - | - | TRBJ1-3
TGTGCCAGCAGCCCAGGGGTAGGGTACAATGAAAAACTGTTTTTT | CASSPGVGYNEKLFF | TRBV9 | - | - | TRBJ1-4
TGTGCCAGCAGCCTGGTGACAGGGGGAGAGACCCAGTACTTC | CASSLVTGGETQYF | TRBV7-2 | - | TRBD1 | TRBJ2-5
TGTGCCAGTAGTATAGAAGGAAGGGGTTACACTGAGCAGTTCTTC | CASSIEGRGYTEQFF | TRBV19 | - | - | TRBJ2-1
TGTGCCAGCAGTGCGACGAGCTGGGGAGGGGAGCAGTACTTC | CASSATSWGGEQYF | TRBV2 | - | TRBD2 | TRBJ2-7
TGTGCCAGCAGCGAAGGGGGGCAGGGAGGAGGCTACACCTTC | CASSEGGQGGGYTF | TRBV28 | - | - | TRBJ1-2